Listed here are 12 T cell receptor beta chains from one sample, sequenced in a study of T-cell memory formation after mild COVID-19. One entry per CDR3 protein, called by TCRdb with MiXCR from the 5' RACE reads. The profile shows over 250,000 distinct CDR3 sequences, approximately 15% of them singletons. The specimen sequenced was PBMCs or a T cell subset sorted from them (not recorded which). These receptors all come from a man aged 18-30 years who had mild COVID-19 (a few samples of this study predate the infection). Cell type and time point are not known.

V is TRBV18 and J is TRBJ2-1, with 11 bases matching TRBD2. The CDR3 sequence is 17 residues long. The V gene's germline CDR1 is KGHSH and CDR2 LQKENI. Trimming removed 3 bases from V and 0 bases from J; junction bases left unmatched: 4. The CDR3 DNA follows: TGTGCCAGCTCACCCTTAGCGGGGGGGTCCTCCTACAATGAGCAGTTCTTC. Protein: CASSPLAGGSSYNEQFF. The entire variable domain, with the rest obtained from reference TRBV18 and TRBJ2-1, is as follows: NAGVMQNPRHLVRRRGQEARLRCSPMKGHSHVYWYRQLPEEGLKFMVYLQKENIIDESGMPKERFSAEFPKEGPSILRIQQVVRGDSAAYFCASSPLAGGSSYNEQFFGPGTRLTVL.

This clonotype was found a few times. The chain links TRBV5-1 to TRBJ1-1; D unresolved. CDR3 size: 13 residues. Trimming left V 4 bases short and J 4 bases short, with 11 bases between. Germline V CDR1 and CDR2: SGHRS, YFSETQ. The chain's CDR3 is CASSPQEITEAFF. The CDR3 DNA is TGCGCCAGCAGCCCTCAGGAAATCACTGAAGCTTTCTTT.

Here the CDR3 DNA reads TGCGCCGTTGCTAAAACAGGGATTAAGCCCCAGCATTTT. As protein: CAVAKTGIKPQHF. This chain links TRBV23-1 with TRBJ1-5; possible D gene TRBD1, 6 bases. TRBV23-1 is an ORF; its function is uncertain. This CDR3 comprises 13 residues. V lost 11 bases, J lost 8 bases, and 19 bases lay in between.

This clonotype was detected only a few times. The rearrangement joins TRBV9 to TRBJ1-2; 7 bases fit TRBD1. V gave up 3 bases and J gave up 6 bases; unmatched junction bases: 14. The CDR3 is 16 residues long. The germline V gene encodes CDR1 SGDLS and CDR2 YYNGEE. CDR3 DNA: TGTGCCAGCAGCGGACGGGACAGCGCGATCGTGGATGGCTACACCTTC. Translation: CASSGRDSAIVDGYTF.

CDR3 DNA sequence: TGCAGTGCCCGGGACAGCCTGAACACTGAAGCTTTCTTT. Translated, it gives CSARDSLNTEAFF. V gene TRBV20-1 combines with J gene TRBJ1-1, with 7 nucleotides matching TRBD1. The CDR3 has 13 residues. Trimming at V came to 6 bases and at J to 0 bases, leaving 4 bases not matched to a gene. Per the germline V gene, CDR1 is DFQATT and CDR2 is SNEGSKA (reference sequence).

This clonotype was detected only a few times. The chain carries TRBV30 and TRBJ1-4; D possibly corresponds to TRBD1 (6 bases). This CDR3 comprises 14 residues. Deletions cut 2 bases from V and 4 bases from J, with 11 bases between. The germline gives CDR1 GTSNPN, CDR2 SVGIG (reference sequence). CDR3 coding DNA: TGTGCCTGGAGTACGGACAGAATTAATGAAAAACTGTTTTTT. It translates to CAWSTDRINEKLFF. The full variable domain, its missing parts supplied by reference TRBV30 and TRBJ1-4, is SQTIHQWPATLVQPVGSPLSLECTVEGTSNPNLYWYRQAAGRGLQLLFYSVGIGQISSEVPQNLSASRPQDRQFILSSKKLLLSDSGFYLCAWSTDRINEKLFFGSGTQLSVL.

The chain employs TRBV11-2 and TRBJ2-7, with TRBD1 identical over 8 bases. The germline gives CDR1 SGHAT, CDR2 FQNNGV. The trim removed 7 bases at V and 2 bases at J, leaving 7 bases unmatched. CDR3 length: 14 amino acids. In DNA, the CDR3 is TGTGCCAGCACCTGGGACAGGCTGACCTACGAGCAGTACTTC. Its protein product is CASTWDRLTYEQYF. Combining the CDR3 with reference TRBV11-2 and TRBJ2-7 gives the whole variable domain EAGVAQSPRYKIIEKRQSVAFWCNPISGHATLYWYQQILGQGPKLLIQFQNNGVVDDSQLPKDRFSAERLKGVDSTLKIQPAKLEDSAVYLCASTWDRLTYEQYFGPGTRLTVT.

The table lists this clonotype with many counts. The chain uses TRBV5-1 and TRBJ1-4; 7 nucleotides match TRBD1. The V gene's germline CDR1 is SGHRS and CDR2 YFSETQ. Trimming removed 5 bases from V and 6 bases from J; junction bases left unmatched: 7. CDR3 length: 14 residues. CDR3 DNA: TGCGCCAGCAGACAGACCGGGACAGATGAAAAACTGTTTTTT. Translation: CASRQTGTDEKLFF.

This rearrangement joins TRBV11-3 to TRBJ1-2; the D gene is possibly TRBD1 (6 bases). The CDR3 length is 13 residues. The germline V gene encodes CDR1 SGHNT and CDR2 YENEEA. The ends were cut back, 1 base at V and 8 bases at J, with 11 bases in the middle. DNA for the CDR3: TGTGCCAGCAGCTTAGTAGGGGGAAGAGGCTACACCTTC. Its protein product is CASSLVGGRGYTF.

This chain joins TRBV20-1 and TRBJ2-2; 13 bases map to TRBD2. Germline CDR1 reads DFQATT; CDR2 reads SNEGSKA (reference sequence). CDR3 size: 16 residues. Trimming took 5 bases from V and 4 from J; bases not matched to a gene: 7. CDR3 bases: TGCAGTGCTCCGGGGACTAGCGGGGTAGGCACCGGGGAGCTGTTTTTT. Its protein product is CSAPGTSGVGTGELFF.

V usage is TRBV4-3 and J usage is TRBJ1-6; D might be TRBD1 (5 bases). The CDR3 has 15 amino acids. CDR1 is LGHNA, CDR2 YSLEER, per germline. V dropped 1 base and J dropped 14 bases, with 18 bases sitting between them. CDR3 bases: TGCGCCAGCAGCCAAGTGTACAGCGGGGGTCGTGCCCTCCACTTT. Amino acid sequence: CASSQVYSGGRALHF.

This clonotype appeared a few times. The chain employs TRBV4-3 and TRBJ1-5; 9 nucleotides match TRBD1. The junction had 7 bases not matched to a gene; V was cut back by 4 bases and J by 6 bases. This CDR3 is 15 amino acids long. Germline lookup yields CDR1 LGHNA and CDR2 YSLEER. In DNA, the CDR3 is TGCGCCAGCAGCCCGGGACAGGGTATCGGTCAGCCCCAGCATTTT. Translating it yields CASSPGQGIGQPQHF.